This T cell receptor beta chain was captured in a study of blood T cell repertoires in COVID-19. Study in general: PBMCs, B-cell-depleted T cells, or T cells provided the cDNA or gDNA that made up the material.

The assay was immunoSEQ multiplex PCR, and TCRdb's table has in-frame clones only and misses some. This table holds approximately 75,000 clones, 88% found once. The CDR3 is made up of 12 amino acids. The junction had 2 bases not matched to a gene; V was cut back by 6 bases and J by 4 bases. Germline V gene lookup returns CDR1 LNHDA and CDR2 SQIVND (reference sequence). The receptor was isolated from a man aged 45 to 65 with acute or convalescent COVID-19. Sequenced input: peripheral blood. The genes are TRBV19 and TRBJ2-7; 8 bases fit TRBD1. This CDR3 reads CASSGDRYEQYF. The CDR3 DNA follows: TGTGCCAGTAGCGGGGACAGGTACGAGCAGTACTTC.